This T cell receptor beta chain was sequenced in a study of blood T cell repertoires in COVID-19. The CDR3 has 12 amino acids. Looked up from germline, CDR1 is SQVTM and CDR2 is ANQGSEA. V was clipped by 5 bases and J by 5 bases; unmatched bases: 4. Sequenced by immunoSEQ multiplex PCR; TCRdb stores in-frame clones only, minus some. The repertoire holds 87,000 or so clones, roughly 84% seen once, with 22% in the top ten. The sequenced sample was peripheral blood. This TCR was sampled from a woman of 80 years or more in a cohort sampled during active or convalescent COVID-19. The J gene is TRBJ1-1, the V gene TRBV29-1; 8 bases map to TRBD1. The CDR3 spells CSVSTGGTEAFF. DNA for the CDR3: TGCAGCGTTTCTACAGGGGGGACTGAAGCTTTCTTT.